The count of the clone carrying this T cell receptor (beta chain) is one. The sample belongs to a study of T cell responses to AZD1222 COVID-19 vaccine. Sequencing was performed with immunoSEQ multiplex PCR; in TCRdb, only in-frame clones are kept and a portion is missing. Seen here are tens of thousands of clones, approximately 83% observed once, and the top ten hold approximately 16%. The CDR3 runs 14 residues. The germline V gene has CDR1 MDHEN and CDR2 SYDVKM. Trimming removed 5 bases from V and 0 bases from J; junction bases left unmatched: 2. The rearrangement links TRBV28 to TRBJ1-1; 8 nucleotides line up with TRBD1. Specimen: peripheral blood, collected on day 0 of AZD1222 vaccination. The origin of this receptor is an adult in good health. For the CDR3, the DNA is TGTGCCAGCAGTAGGACAGGGATGAACACTGAAGCTTTCTTT. Translated, it gives CASSRTGMNTEAFF.